Sequencing of this T cell receptor beta chain was carried out in a study of blood T cell repertoires in COVID-19. Study in general: Both acute and convalescent COVID-19 samples were obtained from the United States, Italy and Spain.

Authors' processing steps: Quantification of nucleated cells was approximated via reference gene primer amplification. This table comes from immunoSEQ multiplex PCR, and its TCRdb copy is limited to in-frame clones, with some not included. V and J calls plus clone size are reproduced from that table; the DNA served to infer D and trimming. Here the sample spans roughly 21,000 clones, 75% to 90% being singletons. The source material was peripheral blood. This TCR was recovered from a man in his 70s with active COVID-19.

CDR3 DNA: TGTGCCAGCTCGGCGGGACAGGGGGTTACCTATGGCTACACCTTC. Protein product: CASSAGQGVTYGYTF. The chain is built from TRBV18 and TRBJ1-2, with 11 positions matching TRBD1. J lost 4 bases, V lost 6 bases, and 7 bases had no gene match. Germline V gene data show CDR1 as KGHSH and CDR2 as LQKENI. This CDR3 spans 15 amino acids.